These T cell receptor beta chains were read from a single sample in a study of cytomegalovirus exposure and HLA in healthy donors. Assay used: immunoSEQ multiplex PCR; TCRdb lists only in-frame clones, some missing. The sample gives about 96,000 clones, 65% to 85% of which show up once; over 12% is in the top ten. Sequences were obtained from PBMCs. The receptors originated from a woman in her 70s in good health and CMV-seropositive. The CDR3 runs from the conserved cysteine through the conserved F or W. Each record gives: J gene, clone size, D gene, V gene, CDR3 protein, CDR3 DNA. D genes are given only for firm matches. Size is stated for part of the rows, as once, few or many counts, or as a class when the clone is expanded.

J: TRBJ1-2; size: few; D: TRBD1; V: TRBV5-1; CDR3: CASSLAPPGQGDYGYTF; DNA: TGCGCCAGCAGCTTGGCGCCGCCAGGACAGGGCGACTATGGCTACACCTTC
J: TRBJ1-3; size: -; D: -; V: TRBV28; CDR3: CASSLGTLGNTIYF; DNA: TGTGCCAGCAGTCTAGGGACTCTTGGAAACACCATATATTTT
J: TRBJ2-7; size: -; D: -; V: TRBV5-1; CDR3: CASSLEGHSSYEQYF; DNA: TGCGCCAGCAGCTTAGAGGGACATAGCTCCTACGAGCAGTACTTC
J: TRBJ2-2; size: -; D: -; V: TRBV19; CDR3: CASSIQAGLSGELFF; DNA: TGTGCCAGTAGTATCCAGGCAGGGTTGTCCGGGGAGCTGTTTTTT
J: TRBJ1-2; size: -; D: -; V: TRBV5-4; CDR3: CASSLVQANYGYTF; DNA: TGTGCCAGCAGCTTGGTTCAGGCTAACTATGGCTACACCTTC
J: TRBJ2-5; size: -; D: -; V: TRBV10-3; CDR3: CATRGPSKETQYF; DNA: TGTGCCACGCGGGGACCGTCAAAAGAGACCCAGTACTTC
J: TRBJ1-2; size: -; D: -; V: TRBV9; CDR3: CASSSSGGDNYGYTF; DNA: TGTGCCAGCAGCTCCTCCGGCGGTGATAACTATGGCTACACCTTC
J: TRBJ1-3; size: few; D: TRBD1; V: TRBV7-9; CDR3: CASSRTGGSGNTIYF; DNA: TGTGCCAGCAGCCGTACAGGGGGCTCTGGAAACACCATATATTTT
J: TRBJ2-7; size: -; D: TRBD2; V: TRBV19; CDR3: CASSPYGSGATYEQYF; DNA: TGTGCCAGTAGTCCATATGGTAGCGGGGCTACCTACGAGCAGTACTTC
J: TRBJ2-3; size: -; D: TRBD2; V: TRBV11-2; CDR3: CASSPWGGRTTDTQYF; DNA: TGTGCCAGCAGCCCCTGGGGGGGGAGGACGACAGATACGCAGTATTTT
J: TRBJ2-5; size: -; D: TRBD2; V: TRBV5-1; CDR3: CASSLLGLAGPGQETQYF; DNA: TGCGCCAGCAGCTTGCTAGGACTAGCGGGACCGGGCCAAGAGACCCAGTACTTC
J: TRBJ2-3; size: few; D: TRBD1; V: TRBV7-3; CDR3: CASSSDRGLDTQYF; DNA: TGTGCCAGCAGCTCCGACAGGGGATTAGATACGCAGTATTTT
J: TRBJ1-4; size: -; D: TRBD1; V: TRBV6-1; CDR3: CASSRQGTFEKLFF; DNA: TGTGCCAGCAGCAGACAGGGAACCTTTGAAAAACTGTTTTTT
J: TRBJ1-5; size: -; D: TRBD1; V: TRBV14; CDR3: CASSQDGGTVGQPQHF; DNA: TGTGCCAGCAGCCAAGATGGCGGGACAGTTGGACAGCCCCAGCATTTT
J: TRBJ2-5; size: once; D: TRBD1; V: TRBV4-3; CDR3: CASSRGQGFQETQYF; DNA: TGCGCCAGCAGCCGGGGACAGGGGTTCCAAGAGACCCAGTACTTC
J: TRBJ1-5; size: few; D: TRBD1; V: TRBV30; CDR3: CAWSPGQGNQPQHF; DNA: TGTGCCTGGAGCCCGGGACAGGGCAATCAGCCCCAGCATTTT
J: TRBJ2-2; size: -; D: TRBD2; V: TRBV7-2; CDR3: CASSSVNLAGGHTGELFF; DNA: TGTGCCAGCAGCTCTGTGAACCTAGCGGGGGGGCACACCGGGGAGCTGTTTTTT
J: TRBJ2-7; size: -; D: -; V: TRBV27; CDR3: CASSLFRSSYEQYF; DNA: TGTGCCAGCAGCCTTTTTCGGAGCTCCTACGAGCAGTACTTC
J: TRBJ2-5; size: -; D: TRBD2; V: TRBV19; CDR3: CASSMRRGGQETQYF; DNA: TGTGCCAGTAGTATGCGGCGGGGGGGCCAGGAGACCCAGTACTTC
J: TRBJ1-1; size: -; D: -; V: TRBV5-4; CDR3: CASSLTGNTEAFF; DNA: TGTGCCAGCAGCTTGACAGGAAACACTGAAGCTTTCTTT
J: TRBJ2-7; size: -; D: -; V: TRBV9; CDR3: CASSVAPSYEQYF; DNA: TGTGCCAGCAGCGTCGCGCCCTCTTACGAGCAGTACTTC
J: TRBJ2-2; size: few; D: TRBD2; V: TRBV10-3; CDR3: CAISRGLAGGGGELFF; DNA: TGTGCCATCAGCCGAGGACTAGCGGGAGGTGGCGGGGAGCTGTTTTTT
J: TRBJ2-7; size: -; D: -; V: TRBV7-9; CDR3: CASSFDREQYF; DNA: TGTGCCAGCAGTTTCGACAGAGAGCAGTACTTC
J: TRBJ2-1; size: few; D: -; V: TRBV6-4; CDR3: CASSPDSGPYNEQFF; DNA: TGTGCCAGCAGCCCGGATAGTGGGCCCTACAATGAGCAGTTCTTC
J: TRBJ1-1; size: -; D: -; V: TRBV10-3; CDR3: CAIRYDTNTEAFF; DNA: TGTGCCATCAGGTATGACACAAACACTGAAGCTTTCTTT
J: TRBJ2-4; size: -; D: -; V: TRBV7-9; CDR3: CASSFLGDMGAKNIQYF; DNA: TGTGCCAGCAGCTTCCTAGGGGATATGGGAGCCAAAAACATTCAGTACTTC
J: TRBJ2-2; size: -; D: TRBD2; V: TRBV2; CDR3: CASSRSGLAGGGELFF; DNA: TGTGCCAGCAGCCGCTCCGGACTAGCGGGAGGCGGGGAGCTGTTTTTT
J: TRBJ1-4; size: -; D: -; V: TRBV7-6; CDR3: CASSLNPAQGATNEKLFF; DNA: TGTGCCAGCAGCTTAAACCCAGCACAGGGAGCAACTAATGAAAAACTGTTTTTT
J: TRBJ2-1; size: few; D: -; V: TRBV14; CDR3: CASSGEYYNEQFF; DNA: TGTGCCAGCTCGGGAGAATACTACAATGAGCAGTTCTTC
J: TRBJ2-3; size: few; D: -; V: TRBV19; CDR3: CASKTRETDTQYF; DNA: TGTGCCAGTAAAACCCGGGAAACAGATACGCAGTATTTT
J: TRBJ2-2; size: -; D: -; V: TRBV9; CDR3: CASSYGQTGELFF; DNA: TGTGCCAGCAGCTACGGACAGACCGGGGAGCTGTTTTTT
J: TRBJ1-2; size: -; D: -; V: TRBV28; CDR3: CASSTTEIYGYTF; DNA: TGTGCCAGCAGCACGACAGAGATCTATGGCTACACCTTC
J: TRBJ1-4; size: -; D: -; V: TRBV4-1; CDR3: CASSQAGGREKLFF; DNA: TGCGCCAGCAGCCAAGCTGGGGGCAGGGAAAAACTGTTTTTT
J: TRBJ1-4; size: -; D: TRBD1; V: TRBV7-2; CDR3: CASSLDRGNEKLFF; DNA: TGTGCCAGCAGCCTCGACAGGGGGAATGAAAAACTGTTTTTT
J: TRBJ1-4; size: -; D: -; V: TRBV19; CDR3: CASSIRENEKLFF; DNA: TGTGCCAGTAGTATCCGGGAAAATGAAAAACTGTTTTTT
J: TRBJ2-7; size: once; D: -; V: TRBV28; CDR3: CASKSAQETSEQYF; DNA: TGTGCCAGCAAAAGCGCACAGGAGACCTCCGAGCAGTACTTC
J: TRBJ2-7; size: -; D: TRBD1; V: TRBV19; CDR3: CASSFGQGRGYKQYF; DNA: TGTGCCAGTAGTTTCGGACAGGGGAGAGGCTACAAGCAGTACTTC
J: TRBJ2-3; size: -; D: -; V: TRBV30; CDR3: CAWSAYEGNTQYF; DNA: TGTGCCTGGAGTGCCTACGAGGGAAATACGCAGTATTTT
J: TRBJ2-3; size: -; D: TRBD1; V: TRBV27; CDR3: CASGYRGRGTDTQYF; DNA: TGTGCCAGCGGCTACAGGGGTAGAGGCACAGATACGCAGTATTTT
J: TRBJ1-1; size: -; D: -; V: TRBV18; CDR3: CASSPPNGITEAFF; DNA: TGTGCCAGCTCACCTCCCAACGGGATCACTGAAGCTTTCTTT
J: TRBJ2-7; size: -; D: -; V: TRBV25-1; CDR3: CASSENLYEQYF; DNA: TGTGCCAGCAGTGAAAATCTCTACGAGCAGTACTTC